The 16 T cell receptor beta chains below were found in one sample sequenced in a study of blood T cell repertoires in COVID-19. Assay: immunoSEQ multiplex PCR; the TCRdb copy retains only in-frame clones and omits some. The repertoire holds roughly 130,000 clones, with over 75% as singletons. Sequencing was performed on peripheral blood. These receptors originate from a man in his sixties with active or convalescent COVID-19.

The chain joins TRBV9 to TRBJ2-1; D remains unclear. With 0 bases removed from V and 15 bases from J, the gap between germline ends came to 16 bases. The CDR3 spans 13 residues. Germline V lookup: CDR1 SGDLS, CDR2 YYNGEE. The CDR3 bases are TGTGCCAGCAGCGTAGCCGCGGAGCCCCCTAGGTTCTTC. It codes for CASSVAAEPPRFF.

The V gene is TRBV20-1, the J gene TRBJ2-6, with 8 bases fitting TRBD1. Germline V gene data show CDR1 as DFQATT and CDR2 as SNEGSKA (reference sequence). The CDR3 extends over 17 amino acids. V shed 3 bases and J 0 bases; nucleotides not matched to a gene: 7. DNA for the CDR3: TGCAGTGCTAGTTTCAGGGGGCCCTACTCTGGGGCCAACGTCCTGACTTTC. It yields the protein CSASFRGPYSGANVLTF.

The CDR3 reads CASSYSRSNYGYTF. CDR3 in DNA: TGTGCCAGCAGTTATTCCAGATCTAACTATGGCTACACCTTC. The chain is built from TRBV6-5 and TRBJ1-2; D remains unclear. The V end lost 3 bases, the J end lost 0 bases, and 8 bases lay between the germline ends. This CDR3 comprises 14 residues. Germline CDR1 reads MNHEY; CDR2 reads SVGAGI.

CDR3 protein: CASSYSASGIYEQYF. The CDR3 DNA is TGTGCCAGCAGTTACTCCGCTAGCGGGATCTACGAGCAGTACTTC. V and J are TRBV6-5 and TRBJ2-7; 9 positions agree with TRBD2. CDR1 and CDR2 from the germline V gene are MNHEY and SVGAGI. The CDR3 runs 15 residues. The ends lost 0 bases at V and 3 bases at J; junction bases unmatched: 3.

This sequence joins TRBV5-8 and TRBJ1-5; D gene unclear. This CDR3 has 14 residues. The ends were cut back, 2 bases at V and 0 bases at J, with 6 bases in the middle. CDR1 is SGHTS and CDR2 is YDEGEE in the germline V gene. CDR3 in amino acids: CASSFFYSNQPQHF. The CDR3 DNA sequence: TGTGCCAGCAGCTTTTTTTATAGCAATCAGCCCCAGCATTTT.

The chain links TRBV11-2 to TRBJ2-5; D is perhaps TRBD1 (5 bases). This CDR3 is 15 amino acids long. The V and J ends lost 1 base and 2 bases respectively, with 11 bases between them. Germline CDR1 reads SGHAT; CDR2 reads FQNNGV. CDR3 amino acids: CASSLAQGWQETQYF. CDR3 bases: TGTGCCAGCAGCTTAGCGCAGGGATGGCAAGAGACCCAGTACTTC.

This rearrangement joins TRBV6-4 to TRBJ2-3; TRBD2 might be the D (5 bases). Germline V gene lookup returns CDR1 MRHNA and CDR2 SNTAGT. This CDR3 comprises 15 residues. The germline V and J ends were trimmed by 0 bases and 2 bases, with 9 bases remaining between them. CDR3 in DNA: TGTGCCAGCAGTGACTCTGGACTCCCCACAGATACGCAGTATTTT. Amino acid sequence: CASSDSGLPTDTQYF.

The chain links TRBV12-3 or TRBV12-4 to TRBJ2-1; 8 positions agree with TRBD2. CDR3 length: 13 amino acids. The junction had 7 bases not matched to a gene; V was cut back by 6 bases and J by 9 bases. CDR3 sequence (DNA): TGTGCCAGCAGGGCCGGGGGGGGACCTGAGCAGTTCTTC. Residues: CASRAGGGPEQFF.

This chain's CDR3 is CAWTLRGFGYGYTF. In nucleotides, the CDR3 is TGTGCCTGGACCCTAAGGGGTTTCGGCTATGGCTACACCTTC. The rearrangement joins TRBV30 to TRBJ1-2; TRBD1 is a possible D gene (5 bases). Trimming removed 4 bases at V and 4 bases at J, with 16 bases between. CDR3 length: 14 residues. CDR1 is GTSNPN, CDR2 SVGIG, per germline (reference sequence).

The CDR3 nucleotides read TGTGCCAGCAGTTTAATCGTGAGCCGAACTAATGAAAAACTGTTTTTT. Its protein is CASSLIVSRTNEKLFF. This chain joins TRBV28 and TRBJ1-4; D not certain. Between the trimmed V and J ends, which lost 2 bases and 1 base, there was a span of 11 bases. This CDR3 is built from 16 residues. CDR1 is MDHEN, CDR2 SYDVKM, per germline.

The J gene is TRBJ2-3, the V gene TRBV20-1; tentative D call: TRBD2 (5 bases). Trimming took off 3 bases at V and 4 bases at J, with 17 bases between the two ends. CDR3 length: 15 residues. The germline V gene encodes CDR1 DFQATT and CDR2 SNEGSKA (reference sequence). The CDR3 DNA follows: TGCAGTGCTAGTAATCGGCGGGTGACTCCAGATACGCAGTATTTT. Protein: CSASNRRVTPDTQYF.

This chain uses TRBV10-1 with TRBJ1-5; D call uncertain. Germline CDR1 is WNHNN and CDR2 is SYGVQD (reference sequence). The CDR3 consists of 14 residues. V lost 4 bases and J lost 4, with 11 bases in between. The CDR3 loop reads CASSAGLPNQPQHF. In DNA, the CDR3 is TGCGCCAGCAGTGCCGGACTCCCAAATCAGCCCCAGCATTTT.

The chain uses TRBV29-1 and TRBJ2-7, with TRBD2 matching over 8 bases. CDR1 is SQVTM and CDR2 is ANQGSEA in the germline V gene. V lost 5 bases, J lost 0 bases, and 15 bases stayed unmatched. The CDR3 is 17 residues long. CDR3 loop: CSVRGQAGETHSYEQYF. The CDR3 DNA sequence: TGCAGCGTTCGAGGCCAAGCGGGAGAGACCCACTCCTACGAGCAGTACTTC.

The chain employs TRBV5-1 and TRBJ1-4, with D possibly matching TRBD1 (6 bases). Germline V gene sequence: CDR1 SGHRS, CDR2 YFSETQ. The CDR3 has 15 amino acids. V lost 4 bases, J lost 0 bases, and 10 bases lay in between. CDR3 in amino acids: CASSLRGPTNEKLFF. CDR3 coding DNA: TGCGCCAGCAGCCTCAGGGGACCAACTAATGAAAAACTGTTTTTT.

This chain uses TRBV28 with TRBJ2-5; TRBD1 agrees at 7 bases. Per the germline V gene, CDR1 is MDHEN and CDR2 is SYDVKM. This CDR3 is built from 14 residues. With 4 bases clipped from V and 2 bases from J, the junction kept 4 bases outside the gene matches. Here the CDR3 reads CASSSTGRQETQYF. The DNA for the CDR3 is TGTGCCAGCAGTTCGACAGGGCGACAAGAGACCCAGTACTTC. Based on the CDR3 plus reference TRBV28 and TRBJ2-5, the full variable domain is DVKVTQSSRYLVKRTGEKVFLECVQDMDHENMFWYRQDPGLGLRLIYFSYDVKMKEKGDIPEGYSVSREKKERFSLILESASTNQTSMYLCASSSTGRQETQYFGPGTRLLVL.

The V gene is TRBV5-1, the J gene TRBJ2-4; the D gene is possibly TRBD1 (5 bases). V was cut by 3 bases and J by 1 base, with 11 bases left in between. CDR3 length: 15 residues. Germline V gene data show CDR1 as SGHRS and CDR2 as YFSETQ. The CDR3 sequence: CASSSGPGAKNIQYF. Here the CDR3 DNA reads TGCGCCAGCAGCTCTGGACCAGGGGCCAAAAACATTCAGTACTTC.